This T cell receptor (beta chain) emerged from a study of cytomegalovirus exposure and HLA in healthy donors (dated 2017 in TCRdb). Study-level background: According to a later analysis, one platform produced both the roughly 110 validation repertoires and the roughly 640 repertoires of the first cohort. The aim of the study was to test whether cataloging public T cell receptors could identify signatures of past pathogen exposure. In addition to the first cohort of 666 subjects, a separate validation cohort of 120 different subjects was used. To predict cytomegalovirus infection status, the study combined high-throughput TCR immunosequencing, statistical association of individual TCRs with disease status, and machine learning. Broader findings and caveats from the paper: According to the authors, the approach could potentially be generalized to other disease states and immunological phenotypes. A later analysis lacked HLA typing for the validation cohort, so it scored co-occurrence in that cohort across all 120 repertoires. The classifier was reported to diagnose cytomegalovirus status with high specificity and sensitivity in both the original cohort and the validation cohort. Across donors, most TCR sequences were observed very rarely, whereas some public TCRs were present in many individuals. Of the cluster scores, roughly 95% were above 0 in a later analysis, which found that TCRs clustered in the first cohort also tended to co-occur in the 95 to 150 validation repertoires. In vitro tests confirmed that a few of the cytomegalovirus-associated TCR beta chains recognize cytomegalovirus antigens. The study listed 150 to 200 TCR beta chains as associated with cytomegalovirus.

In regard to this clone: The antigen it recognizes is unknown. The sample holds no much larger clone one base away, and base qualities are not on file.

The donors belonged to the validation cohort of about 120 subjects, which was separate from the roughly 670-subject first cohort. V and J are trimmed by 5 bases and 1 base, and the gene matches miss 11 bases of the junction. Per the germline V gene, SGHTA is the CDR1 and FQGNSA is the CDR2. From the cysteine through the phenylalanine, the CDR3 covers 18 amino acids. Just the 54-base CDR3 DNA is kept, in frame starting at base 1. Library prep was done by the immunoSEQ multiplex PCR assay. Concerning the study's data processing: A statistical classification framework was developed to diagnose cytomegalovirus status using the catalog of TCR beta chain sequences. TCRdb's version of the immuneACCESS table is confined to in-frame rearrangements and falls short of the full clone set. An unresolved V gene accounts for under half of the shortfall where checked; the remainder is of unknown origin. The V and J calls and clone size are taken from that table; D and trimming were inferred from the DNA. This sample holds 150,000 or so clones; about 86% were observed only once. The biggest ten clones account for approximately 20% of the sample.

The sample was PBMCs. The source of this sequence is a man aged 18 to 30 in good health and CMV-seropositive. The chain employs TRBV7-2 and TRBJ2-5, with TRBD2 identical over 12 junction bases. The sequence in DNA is TGTGCCAGCAGCCTGAGGACTAGCGGGAAGGGGCCCCAAGAGACCCAGTACTTC. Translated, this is CASSLRTSGKGPQETQYF.